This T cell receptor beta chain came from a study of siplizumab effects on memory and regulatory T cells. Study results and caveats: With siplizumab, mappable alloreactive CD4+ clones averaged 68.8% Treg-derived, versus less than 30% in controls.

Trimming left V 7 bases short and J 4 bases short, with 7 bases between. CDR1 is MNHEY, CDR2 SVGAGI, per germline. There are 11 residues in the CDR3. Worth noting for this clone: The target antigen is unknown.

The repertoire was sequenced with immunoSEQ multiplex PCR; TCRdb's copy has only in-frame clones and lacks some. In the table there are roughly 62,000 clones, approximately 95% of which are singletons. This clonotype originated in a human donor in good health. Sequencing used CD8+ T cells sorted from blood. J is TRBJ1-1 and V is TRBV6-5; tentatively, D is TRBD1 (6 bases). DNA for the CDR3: TGTGCCAGCAAACAGGGCACTGAAGCTTTCTTT. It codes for CASKQGTEAFF.